The clone carrying this T cell receptor (beta chain) was found a few times. What it binds is unknown. Combining a sample-barcoded 5' primer with a J-beta primer mix, a second PCR ran for about 7 to 12 cycles. Via MiXCR, TCRdb re-called the 5' RACE reads, giving one row per CDR3 protein. The sample includes hundreds of thousands of distinct CDR3 sequences, 53% of them seen just once. This entry is derived from a study of blood T cells in healthy people across ages. General observations from the study: Versus aged donors, long-lived donors had higher diversity and more naive CD4+ cells. TCR beta diversity, measured per million T cells, fell in a roughly linear way with age.

The sample, 7.5 to 10 milliliters of peripheral blood, was drawn from each donor. In each sample, at least 7 million PBMCs were isolated. Trimming shortened V by 2 bases and J by 0 bases, and 6 bases separated the two germline ends. This CDR3 comprises 14 residues. In germline, CDR1 is MGHRA, CDR2 YSYEKL. Sequences were obtained from blood. The chain carries TRBV4-1 and TRBJ2-3, with D unclear. The sequence derives from a man older than 75 in good health. Here the CDR3 DNA reads TGCGCCAGCAGCCAACTTCTTAGCACAGATACGCAGTATTTT. This codes for CASSQLLSTDTQYF.